The 27 T cell receptor beta chains below all came from one sample that was sequenced in a study of T cell responses to AZD1222 COVID-19 vaccine. Some clones are missing from TCRdb's copy, which holds only in-frame ones; the method was immunoSEQ multiplex PCR. The data hold 150,000 or so clones, with about 85% observed a single time. The sequenced sample was peripheral blood, obtained after recovery from COVID-19. All receptors derive from an adult who had recovered from COVID-19.

This clone was seen a few times. The J gene is TRBJ2-1, the V gene TRBV28; D unresolved. Trimming took 7 bases from V and 3 from J, leaving 13 bases between them. The germline V gene has CDR1 MDHEN and CDR2 SYDVKM. There are 14 residues in the CDR3. The CDR3 loop is CASTRERFYNEQFF. The CDR3 DNA follows: TGTGCCAGCACTAGAGAAAGGTTCTACAATGAGCAGTTCTTC.

The chain joins TRBV11-2 to TRBJ1-5; D not certain. The CDR3 loop spans 13 amino acids. With 0 bases removed from V and 4 bases from J, the gap between germline ends came to 4 bases. Germline CDR1 reads SGHAT; CDR2 reads FQNNGV. The CDR3 DNA is TGTGCCAGCAGCTTAGAGGCGAATCAGCCCCAGCATTTT. Protein product: CASSLEANQPQHF.

This rearrangement joins TRBV7-2 to TRBJ1-1, with D possibly being TRBD1 (5 bases). Per the germline V gene, CDR1 is SGHTA and CDR2 is FQGNSA. The ends were cut back, 4 bases at V and 5 bases at J, with 11 bases in the middle. This CDR3 has 13 residues. CDR3 nucleotide sequence: TGTGCCAGCAGCTCGACGCGGGGGACTGAAGCTTTCTTT. Translated, it gives CASSSTRGTEAFF.

This clone was counted many times. This chain uses TRBV7-7 with TRBJ1-2; D not certain. With 0 bases removed from V and 4 bases from J, the gap between germline ends came to 9 bases. This CDR3 spans 14 amino acids. Germline CDR1 SSHAT, CDR2 FNYEAQ (reference sequence). DNA of the CDR3: TGTGCCAGCAGCTTAGCGCACGGGAGCTATGGCTACACCTTC. Amino acid sequence: CASSLAHGSYGYTF.

This sequence joins TRBV19 and TRBJ1-2; 7 nucleotides agree with TRBD1. The ends lost 3 bases at V and 7 bases at J; junction bases unmatched: 14. The CDR3 extends over 16 amino acids. Germline CDR1 reads LNHDA; CDR2 reads SQIVND (reference sequence). Written as DNA, the CDR3 is TGTGCCAGTAGTATGGCGGACAGGACAGGAGGGCCTGGCTACACCTTC. Protein product: CASSMADRTGGPGYTF.

The gene calls are TRBV4-1 and TRBJ1-2; D is unresolved. CDR3 size: 13 residues. Looked up from germline, CDR1 is MGHRA and CDR2 is YSYEKL. V was shortened by 2 bases and J by 7 bases, with 11 bases between the two germline ends. CDR3 region: CASSQLGSSGYTF. DNA for the CDR3: TGCGCCAGCAGCCAACTGGGGTCAAGTGGCTACACCTTC.

This chain connects TRBV7-2 to TRBJ1-1, with D unclear. Germline lookup yields CDR1 SGHTA and CDR2 FQGNSA. V was cut by 2 bases and J by 1 base, with 5 bases left in between. The CDR3 length is 13 residues. The DNA for the CDR3 is TGTGCCAGCAGCTTAACAGCGAACACTGAAGCTTTCTTT. It translates to CASSLTANTEAFF.

This clone has just a few counts. The rearrangement uses TRBV18 and TRBJ2-2; the match to TRBD2 covers 10 bases. V lost 1 base, J lost 4 bases, and 9 bases stayed unmatched. CDR3 length: 18 amino acids. CDR1 and CDR2 (germline): KGHSH, LQKENI. CDR3 nucleotides: TGTGCCAGCTCACCACTGGGGTTACTAGCGGGAAGCACCGGGGAGCTGTTTTTT. Residues: CASSPLGLLAGSTGELFF.

CDR3 in amino acids: CASSDLLPGQGADTEAFF. CDR3 coding DNA: TGTGCCAGCAGTGACCTCCTCCCGGGACAGGGGGCGGACACTGAAGCTTTCTTT. This chain connects TRBV25-1 to TRBJ1-1, with 12 nucleotides matching TRBD1. Trimming removed 3 bases from V and 3 bases from J; junction bases left unmatched: 11. CDR3 size: 18 residues. Germline V gene lookup returns CDR1 MGHDK and CDR2 SYGVNS.

The rearrangement links TRBV3-1 (or the pseudogene TRBV3-2) to TRBJ2-7; D may be TRBD2 (6 bases). Trimming left V 4 bases short and J 0 bases short, with 7 bases between. The germline V gene has CDR1 LGHDT and CDR2 YNNKEL (reference sequence). This CDR3 region has 13 residues. The CDR3: CASSPSDSYEQYF. The CDR3 DNA reads TGTGCCAGCAGCCCTAGCGACTCCTACGAGCAGTACTTC.

The J gene is TRBJ1-1, the V gene TRBV7-9; the D is unclear. The CDR3 contains 14 residues. Germline CDR1 is SEHNR and CDR2 is FQNEAQ (reference sequence). Trimming shortened V by 1 base and J by 7 bases, and 13 bases separated the two germline ends. CDR3: CASSLERERNEAFF. The CDR3 nucleotides read TGTGCCAGCAGCTTAGAGCGCGAACGGAATGAAGCTTTCTTT.

The rearrangement links TRBV7-2 to TRBJ2-1, with 10 bases aligning to TRBD2. Germline V gives CDR1 SGHTA, CDR2 FQGNSA. The CDR3 runs to 16 residues. V shed 4 bases and J 10 bases; nucleotides not matched to a gene: 13. The CDR3 loop reads CASSSLEGSGGTEQFF. In DNA form, the CDR3 reads TGTGCCAGCAGCTCCCTGGAGGGTAGCGGGGGGACCGAGCAGTTCTTC.

The V and J genes are TRBV18 and TRBJ1-1; possible D gene TRBD1, 5 bases. The V and J ends lost 1 base and 2 bases respectively, with 8 bases between them. Germline-derived CDR1 and CDR2 are KGHSH and LQKENI. There are 14 residues in the CDR3. CDR3 nucleotides: TGTGCCAGCTCACCACTAGGGACTAACACTGAAGCTTTCTTT. Translating it yields CASSPLGTNTEAFF.

This chain links TRBV28 with TRBJ1-1, with D possibly matching TRBD1 (5 bases). The CDR3 sequence is 12 residues long. The germline V and J ends were trimmed by 7 bases and 4 bases, with 10 bases remaining between them. Germline lookup yields CDR1 MDHEN and CDR2 SYDVKM. CDR3 DNA sequence: TGTGCCAGCATGGCGGGGCGCACTGAAGCTTTCTTT. It translates to CASMAGRTEAFF. Looking up the rest from reference TRBV28 and TRBJ1-1 gives the full variable domain: DVKVTQSSRYLVKRTGEKVFLECVQDMDHENMFWYRQDPGLGLRLIYFSYDVKMKEKGDIPEGYSVSREKKERFSLILESASTNQTSMYLCASMAGRTEAFFGQGTRLTVV.

J is TRBJ1-3 and V is TRBV29-1, with D hard to call. The CDR3 length is 13 residues. V was trimmed by 2 bases and J by 0 bases, leaving 5 bases between them. Germline lookup yields CDR1 SQVTM and CDR2 ANQGSEA. The CDR3 loop reads CSVEQYSGNTIYF. CDR3 in DNA: TGCAGCGTTGAACAGTACTCTGGAAACACCATATATTTT.

The chain recombines TRBV5-6 with TRBJ1-5; a possible D gene is TRBD1 (6 bases). Looked up from germline, CDR1 is SGHDT and CDR2 is YYEEEE. The CDR3 length is 16 residues. V lost 2 bases and J lost 0, with 12 bases in between. CDR3 in DNA: TGTGCCAGCAGCTTTCTCGGGGGGCCTAGCAATCAGCCCCAGCATTTT. Translated, it gives CASSFLGGPSNQPQHF.

The V call is TRBV7-9, the J call TRBJ2-7, with D maybe TRBD1 (5 bases). V lost 3 bases, J lost 3 bases, and 15 bases lay in between. The CDR3 runs 15 residues. The germline gives CDR1 SEHNR, CDR2 FQNEAQ (reference sequence). The CDR3 bases are TGTGCCAGCAGCTTTGGGGCAGGCGCCCTCTACGAGCAGTACTTC. Encoded protein: CASSFGAGALYEQYF. Variable domain in full (rest from reference TRBV7-9 and TRBJ2-7): DTGVSQNPRHKITKRGQNVTFRCDPISEHNRLYWYRQTLGQGPEFLTYFQNEAQLEKSRLLSDRFSAERPKGSFSTLEIQRTEQGDSAMYLCASSFGAGALYEQYFGPGTRLTVT.

This chain joins TRBV4-2 and TRBJ2-2, with D maybe TRBD2 (5 bases). The V end lost 0 bases, the J end lost 0 bases, and 11 bases lay between the germline ends. The length of the CDR3 is 17 residues. Germline CDR1 LGHNA, CDR2 YNFKEQ. CDR3 in DNA: TGTGCCAGCAGCCAAGATATTGGGAGCTCGAACACCGGGGAGCTGTTTTTT. It codes for CASSQDIGSSNTGELFF.

J is TRBJ2-2 and V is TRBV4-1, with D uncertain. The CDR3 runs 16 residues. V lost 5 bases, J lost 2 bases, and 15 bases lay in between. Per the germline V gene, CDR1 is MGHRA and CDR2 is YSYEKL. For the CDR3, the DNA is TGCGCCAGCAGCATCTGGACGGGCATAAACACCGGGGAGCTGTTTTTT. Translation gives CASSIWTGINTGELFF.

CDR3 coding DNA: TGTGCCACCCCCAGGAAGTCCTACGAGCAGTACTTC. Its translation: CATPRKSYEQYF. The rearrangement uses TRBV19 and TRBJ2-7; D unclear. The germline V gene encodes CDR1 LNHDA and CDR2 SQIVND (reference sequence). The germline V and J ends were trimmed by 10 bases and 1 base, with 11 bases remaining between them. The CDR3 sequence is 12 residues long.

The CDR3 sequence: CASSRGGVADTQYF. CDR3 in DNA: TGTGCCAGCAGCCGCGGGGGGGTGGCAGATACGCAGTATTTT. The chain recombines TRBV11-2 with TRBJ2-3; 9 bases are a match to TRBD2. Unmatched junction bases numbered 4, after V lost 5 bases and J lost 4 bases. The CDR3 runs to 14 residues. Germline V gene lookup returns CDR1 SGHAT and CDR2 FQNNGV. Complete variable domain (other parts from reference TRBV11-2 and TRBJ2-3): EAGVAQSPRYKIIEKRQSVAFWCNPISGHATLYWYQQILGQGPKLLIQFQNNGVVDDSQLPKDRFSAERLKGVDSTLKIQPAKLEDSAVYLCASSRGGVADTQYFGPGTRLTVL.

The rearrangement links TRBV15 to TRBJ1-6, with 9 bases fitting TRBD1. Unmatched junction bases numbered 7, after V lost 0 bases and J lost 13 bases. There are 15 residues in the CDR3. Per germline, CDR1 LNHNV and CDR2 YYDKDF (reference sequence). The CDR3 reads CATSRDLGQGMPLHF. DNA for the CDR3: TGTGCCACCAGCAGAGATCTAGGACAGGGGATGCCCCTCCACTTT.

The rearrangement uses TRBV28 and TRBJ1-1; TRBD1 matches 8 bases. Per germline, CDR1 MDHEN and CDR2 SYDVKM. CDR3 length equals 15 residues. With 4 bases clipped from V and 1 base from J, the junction kept 5 bases outside the gene matches. This chain's CDR3 is CASSSRQGRNTEAFF. Written as DNA, the CDR3 is TGTGCCAGCAGTTCACGACAGGGGAGGAACACTGAAGCTTTCTTT.

The V call is TRBV7-2, the J call TRBJ1-2; D remains unclear. Trimming removed 4 bases from V and 4 bases from J, with 10 bases in between. The CDR3 is made up of 13 amino acids. From germline, CDR1 is SGHTA and CDR2 FQGNSA. This chain's CDR3 is CASSSGIGYGYTF. CDR3 nucleotides: TGTGCCAGCAGCTCTGGGATCGGCTATGGCTACACCTTC.

The chain recombines TRBV20-1 with TRBJ1-4; D not certain. CDR3 length: 11 residues. Trimming shortened V by 0 bases and J by 5 bases, and 1 base separated the two germline ends. Germline V gene sequence: CDR1 DFQATT, CDR2 SNEGSKA (reference sequence). The CDR3 DNA follows: TGCAGTGCTAGAGAAAATGAAAAACTGTTTTTT. Encoded protein: CSARENEKLFF.

The chain is built from TRBV19 and TRBJ1-2; D remains unclear. Germline CDR1 is LNHDA and CDR2 is SQIVND (reference sequence). The CDR3 loop spans 11 amino acids. V shed 5 bases and J shed 5 bases, with 6 bases lying between them. The CDR3 spells CASSWTYGYTF. The CDR3 DNA is TGTGCCAGTAGTTGGACTTATGGCTACACCTTC.

The chain joins TRBV2 to TRBJ1-2; D possibly corresponds to TRBD1 (5 bases). CDR1 SNHLY and CDR2 FYNNEI come from the germline V gene. The CDR3 loop spans 12 amino acids. Trimming removed 2 bases at V and 8 bases at J, with 9 bases between. The CDR3 here is CASSESGYGYTF. CDR3 DNA sequence: TGTGCCAGCAGTGAATCAGGGTACGGCTACACCTTC.